The next 17 T cell receptor beta chains were all read from a single sample in a study of blood T cell repertoires in COVID-19. Clones were sequenced by immunoSEQ multiplex PCR, and TCRdb holds only the in-frame ones, with some missing. Of 100,000 to 130,000 clones in the sample, 60% to 85% were seen once. The sample comprised peripheral blood. The receptors come from a man in his sixties or seventies with acute or convalescent COVID-19.

The chain employs TRBV6-4 and TRBJ2-1; tentatively, D is TRBD2 (6 bases). This CDR3 spans 16 amino acids. In germline, CDR1 is MRHNA, CDR2 SNTAGT. V shed 4 bases and J shed 0 bases, with 13 bases lying between them. CDR3 residues: CASSAAAGGSYNEQFF. CDR3 in DNA: TGTGCCAGCAGTGCGGCGGCCGGGGGCTCCTACAATGAGCAGTTCTTC.

Only one count was recorded for this clone. This chain links TRBV3-1 (or the pseudogene TRBV3-2) with TRBJ2-3, with 10 nucleotides matching TRBD2. V lost 1 base to trimming and J lost 4 bases; unmatched junction nucleotides: 2. The CDR3 runs 15 residues. Per the germline V gene, CDR1 is LGHDT and CDR2 is YNNKEL (reference sequence). CDR3 protein: CASSQGSGGADTQYF. In DNA form, the CDR3 reads TGTGCCAGCAGCCAAGGAAGCGGGGGGGCAGATACGCAGTATTTT.

The V call is TRBV14, the J call TRBJ2-4, with TRBD2 identical over 15 bases. The V gene's germline CDR1 is SGHDN and CDR2 FVKESK. The CDR3 loop spans 18 amino acids. V lost 4 bases, J lost 2 bases, and 6 bases stayed unmatched. The chain's CDR3 is CASSLTGTSGGTKNIQYF. CDR3 sequence (DNA): TGTGCCAGCAGCCTTACCGGGACTAGCGGGGGGACCAAAAACATTCAGTACTTC.

J is TRBJ1-3 and V is TRBV19; possibly TRBD1 for D (6 bases). CDR1 and CDR2 from the germline V gene are LNHDA and SQIVND (reference sequence). The CDR3 loop spans 15 amino acids. The germline V and J ends were trimmed by 5 bases and 0 bases, with 11 bases remaining between them. The CDR3 reads CASSGQSNSGNTIYF. Here the CDR3 DNA reads TGTGCCAGTAGTGGACAGTCCAACTCTGGAAACACCATATATTTT.

This clone was seen only once. CDR3 loop: CASSFIAYEQYF. The CDR3 bases are TGTGCCAGCAGCTTCATAGCGTACGAGCAGTACTTC. This chain connects TRBV7-9 to TRBJ2-7; D may be TRBD2 (5 bases). From germline, CDR1 is SEHNR and CDR2 FQNEAQ (reference sequence). The CDR3 loop spans 12 amino acids. Between the trimmed V and J ends, which lost 3 bases and 4 bases, there was a span of 7 bases.

The V call is TRBV6-5, the J call TRBJ1-2; no clear D gene. This CDR3 spans 12 amino acids. V lost 5 bases and J 4 bases, leaving 8 bases between the germline ends. CDR1 is MNHEY and CDR2 is SVGAGI in the germline V gene. The CDR3: CASSPGRYGYTF. The DNA of the CDR3 is TGTGCCAGCAGTCCTGGCCGCTATGGCTACACCTTC.

This chain uses TRBV9 with TRBJ2-1, with D unresolved. V shed 1 base and J shed 0 bases, with 11 bases lying between them. There are 16 residues in the CDR3. Germline V CDR1 and CDR2: SGDLS, YYNGEE. CDR3 in DNA: TGTGCCAGCAGCGTATGGAGTCGTAGCTCCTACAATGAGCAGTTCTTC. Protein sequence: CASSVWSRSSYNEQFF. The full variable domain, its missing parts supplied by reference TRBV9 and TRBJ2-1, is DSGVTQTPKHLITATGQRVTLRCSPRSGDLSVYWYQQSLDQGLQFLIQYYNGEERAKGNILERFSAQQFPDLHSELNLSSLELGDSALYFCASSVWSRSSYNEQFFGPGTRLTVL.

J is TRBJ2-2 and V is TRBV2; TRBD2 matches at 10 bases. V lost 4 bases, J lost 1 base, and 3 bases stayed unmatched. The CDR3 contains 16 residues. Germline V gene data show CDR1 as SNHLY and CDR2 as FYNNEI. The CDR3: CASSARLAGNTGELFF. The CDR3 DNA follows: TGTGCCAGCAGTGCCCGACTAGCGGGGAACACCGGGGAGCTGTTTTTT.

Concerning this clone itself: Within the sample, other DNA sequences also encode this same CDR3. This chain uses TRBV10-3 with TRBJ1-2; 8 bases are a match to TRBD1. CDR1 is ENHRY and CDR2 is SYGVKD in the germline V gene. This CDR3 spans 13 amino acids. Trimming removed 2 bases from V and 6 bases from J; junction bases left unmatched: 2. CDR3 loop: CAISEGQGDGYTF. The DNA for the CDR3 is TGTGCCATCAGTGAGGGACAGGGAGATGGCTACACCTTC.

The CDR3 DNA reads as TGCGCCAGCACAGGACAGTATTTGGGCACAGATACGCAGTATTTT. It specifies CASTGQYLGTDTQYF. The chain has TRBV5-1 and TRBJ2-3, with D tentatively TRBD1 (6 bases). This CDR3 is built from 15 residues. Germline assignment: CDR1 SGHRS and CDR2 YFSETQ. V dropped 6 bases and J dropped 1 base, with 15 bases sitting between them. Full variable domain (rest looked up from reference TRBV5-1 and TRBJ2-3): KAGVTQTPRYLIKTRGQQVTLSCSPISGHRSVSWYQQTPGQGLQFLFEYFSETQRNKGNFPGRFSGRQFSNSRSEMNVSTLELGDSALYLCASTGQYLGTDTQYFGPGTRLTVL.

The chain uses TRBV27 and TRBJ1-1, with D tentatively TRBD1 (6 bases). Trimming removed 6 bases from V and 3 bases from J, with 14 bases in between. Germline V gene sequence: CDR1 MNHEY, CDR2 SMNVEV (reference sequence). The CDR3 contains 14 residues. The CDR3 region is CASSPAGADTEAFF. Here the CDR3 DNA reads TGTGCCAGCAGCCCCGCGGGGGCCGACACTGAAGCTTTCTTT.

This clone has a handful of counts. The chain employs TRBV6-5 and TRBJ1-1; a possible D gene is TRBD1 (6 bases). The CDR3 is 11 residues long. Germline values: CDR1 MNHEY, CDR2 SVGAGI. Trimming took off 8 bases at V and 12 bases at J, with 16 bases between the two ends. DNA of the CDR3: TGTGCCAGCTTTCAACAGGGCAGGACTTTCTTT. Translated, it gives CASFQQGRTFF.

This clone was counted between two and nine times. The CDR3 coding sequence is TGTGCCAGCAGCTGGACTCAGGGGGATATTCCCCAAAATGAAAAACTGTTTTTT. It codes for CASSWTQGDIPQNEKLFF. The chain uses TRBV7-9 and TRBJ1-4; TRBD1 agrees at 7 bases. Trimming cost V 4 bases and J 5 bases; bases outside gene matches: 16. The germline V gene encodes CDR1 SEHNR and CDR2 FQNEAQ (reference sequence). CDR3 length equals 18 residues.

The chain links TRBV7-3 to TRBJ2-1, with D maybe TRBD2 (5 bases). The CDR3 is 13 amino acids. The germline V gene encodes CDR1 SGHTA and CDR2 FQGTGA. Trimming stripped 2 bases from V and 9 bases from J, with 11 bases between. The CDR3 is CASSLFFEGEQFF. The CDR3 DNA is TGTGCCAGCAGCTTATTCTTTGAGGGTGAGCAGTTCTTC.

The CDR3 sequence: CASSKAREGSYGYTF. The CDR3 bases are TGTGCCAGCAGCAAAGCGCGGGAGGGGAGCTATGGCTACACCTTC. J is TRBJ1-2 and V is TRBV21-1. TRBV21-1 is shown as a pseudogene. The CDR3 runs 15 residues.

This chain joins TRBV11-2 and TRBJ1-4, with D perhaps TRBD1 (5 bases). Trimming took 0 bases from V and 3 from J, leaving 14 bases between them. The CDR3 loop spans 17 amino acids. CDR1 is SGHAT, CDR2 FQNNGV, per germline. CDR3 DNA sequence: TGTGCCAGCAGCTTAGACCACCAGGGTATGGCTAATGAAAAACTGTTTTTT. It is translated as CASSLDHQGMANEKLFF.

V usage is TRBV19 and J usage is TRBJ2-7; D remains unclear. The V and J ends lost 3 bases and 1 base respectively, with 13 bases between them. Germline V gene sequence: CDR1 LNHDA, CDR2 SQIVND (reference sequence). This CDR3 spans 15 amino acids. CDR3 loop: CASSIRSAGSYEQYF. CDR3 DNA: TGTGCCAGTAGTATCAGGTCGGCAGGTTCCTACGAGCAGTACTTC.